What follows are 32 T cell receptor beta chains derived from one specimen sequenced in a study of OX40 agonist ivuxolimab in advanced cancers. Method: immunoSEQ multiplex PCR; TCRdb's copy keeps in-frame clones and lacks some. Altogether under 100,000 clones are present, under 90% being singletons, with the ten largest covering roughly 0.48%. This sample comprised CD4+ or CD8+ T cells sorted from blood, obtained in a trial of the OX40 agonist ivuxolimab. The receptors stem from an adult with an advanced solid tumor such as melanoma, head and neck, liver or kidney cancer.

V usage is TRBV29-1 and J usage is TRBJ1-1, with TRBD1 as a possible D gene (5 bases). With 5 bases removed from V and 5 bases from J, the gap between germline ends came to 9 bases. The CDR3 extends over 11 amino acids. Per germline, CDR1 SQVTM and CDR2 ANQGSEA. CDR3 sequence reads: CSVLQETEAFF. CDR3 coding DNA: TGCAGCGTTCTACAGGAAACTGAAGCTTTCTTT.

The chain uses TRBV7-2 and TRBJ1-1, with D unclear. Trimming left V 5 bases short and J 2 bases short, with 0 bases between. The CDR3 sequence is 10 residues long. The germline CDR1 and CDR2 sequences are SGHTA and FQGNSA. The CDR3: CASSNTEAFF. In DNA, the CDR3 is TGTGCCAGCAGCAACACTGAAGCTTTCTTT.

A single count supports this clone. The genes are TRBV6-1 and TRBJ1-6; no reliable D call. The germline V gene encodes CDR1 MNHNS and CDR2 SASEGT. CDR3 length: 14 amino acids. V shed 4 bases and J shed 10 bases, with 14 bases lying between them. As DNA, the CDR3 is TGTGCCAGCAGTGGAGGAGGGCCCCCCTCACCCCTCCACTTT. Translation gives CASSGGGPPSPLHF.

This clone was counted between two and nine times. The rearrangement links TRBV4-1 to TRBJ1-3, with D uncertain. Trimming took off 4 bases at V and 4 bases at J, with 11 bases between the two ends. There are 14 residues in the CDR3. Germline V gives CDR1 MGHRA, CDR2 YSYEKL. CDR3 residues: CASSPVLVGNTIYF. The CDR3 bases are TGCGCCAGCAGCCCCGTTTTGGTCGGAAACACCATATATTTT.

The chain uses TRBV6-1 and TRBJ2-7; D is ambiguous. Germline-derived CDR1 and CDR2 are MNHNS and SASEGT. V dropped 3 bases and J dropped 3 bases, with 6 bases sitting between them. There are 12 residues in the CDR3. The CDR3 reads CASSESGYEQYF. The CDR3 bases are TGTGCCAGCAGTGAGTCAGGCTACGAGCAGTACTTC.

This sequence joins TRBV28 and TRBJ2-5, with 8 bases that match TRBD1. J gave up 1 base and V 6 bases, and 10 bases lay outside the gene matches. The CDR3 extends over 16 amino acids. The germline gives CDR1 MDHEN, CDR2 SYDVKM. This chain's CDR3 is CASRQLQGARQETQYF. In DNA, the CDR3 is TGTGCCAGCAGACAACTCCAGGGGGCCCGCCAAGAGACCCAGTACTTC. Together with reference TRBV28 and TRBJ2-5, the CDR3 gives the full variable domain: DVKVTQSSRYLVKRTGEKVFLECVQDMDHENMFWYRQDPGLGLRLIYFSYDVKMKEKGDIPEGYSVSREKKERFSLILESASTNQTSMYLCASRQLQGARQETQYFGPGTRLLVL.

This clone showed up just once. This chain joins TRBV5-1 and TRBJ2-3, with a weak D call TRBD2 (6 bases). The CDR3 totals 11 residues. Trimming removed 6 bases at V and 6 bases at J, with 8 bases between. Germline assignment: CDR1 SGHRS and CDR2 YFSETQ. For the CDR3, the DNA is TGCGCCAGCATTCGGGGGGATACGCAGTATTTT. This codes for CASIRGDTQYF.

The J gene is TRBJ2-7, the V gene TRBV2; a weak D match, TRBD1 (6 bases). The length of the CDR3 is 15 residues. The V end was cut by 4 bases, the J end by 7 bases, with 20 bases between. Looked up from germline, CDR1 is SNHLY and CDR2 is FYNNEI. CDR3 sequence reads: CASSGGAQGPLEQYF. The DNA for the CDR3 is TGTGCCAGCAGTGGCGGTGCACAGGGTCCATTGGAGCAGTACTTC.

The rearrangement joins TRBV18 to TRBJ2-7; 7 nucleotides line up with TRBD1. The V and J ends lost 3 bases and 5 bases, in that order; junction bases with no gene match: 4. Germline V gene sequence: CDR1 KGHSH, CDR2 LQKENI. The CDR3 totals 13 residues. In DNA, the CDR3 is TGTGCCAGCTCACCTGACAGGGTCGACGAGCAGTACTTC. Residues: CASSPDRVDEQYF.

V usage is TRBV2 and J usage is TRBJ2-2; 8 bases are a match to TRBD1. Germline CDR1 reads SNHLY; CDR2 reads FYNNEI. The CDR3 spans 15 residues. Trimming at V came to 5 bases and at J to 0 bases, leaving 2 bases not matched to a gene. Here the CDR3 reads CASSWDRTNTGELFF. DNA of the CDR3: TGTGCCAGCAGTTGGGACAGGACGAACACCGGGGAGCTGTTTTTT.

V is TRBV28 and J is TRBJ1-2, with 10 nucleotides matching TRBD1. The CDR3 has 15 residues. The junction had 6 bases not matched to a gene; V was cut back by 1 base and J by 7 bases. In germline, CDR1 is MDHEN, CDR2 SYDVKM. CDR3 loop: CASSLYAGQGSGYTF. The DNA of the CDR3 is TGTGCCAGCAGTTTATATGCGGGACAGGGGAGTGGCTACACCTTC.

The gene calls are TRBV7-2 and TRBJ2-1; 7 bases match TRBD2. J gave up 6 bases and V 5 bases, and 7 bases lay outside the gene matches. CDR1 and CDR2 (germline): SGHTA, FQGNSA. The CDR3 sequence is 14 residues long. CDR3 in DNA: TGTGCCAGCAGCCTAAATACGGGGGGCAATGAGCAGTTCTTC. Protein product: CASSLNTGGNEQFF.

V and J are TRBV15 and TRBJ2-5, with 8 bases lining up with TRBD1. Unmatched junction bases numbered 8, after V lost 3 bases and J lost 5 bases. Germline lookup yields CDR1 LNHNV and CDR2 YYDKDF (reference sequence). The CDR3 length is 15 residues. The CDR3 loop reads CATSRDRVGMETQYF. CDR3 nucleotides: TGTGCCACCAGCAGGGACAGGGTTGGGATGGAGACCCAGTACTTC.

This rearrangement joins TRBV7-3 to TRBJ2-1, with 8 bases aligning to TRBD1. Looked up from germline, CDR1 is SGHTA and CDR2 is FQGTGA. V shed 2 bases, J shed 4 bases, and the junction held 4 bases outside the gene matches. CDR3 size: 15 residues. The CDR3 sequence: CASSLDRGPYNEQFF. DNA of the CDR3: TGTGCCAGCAGCTTAGACAGGGGCCCTTACAATGAGCAGTTCTTC. Supplemented by reference TRBV7-3 and TRBJ2-1, the full variable domain reads GAGVSQTPSNKVTEKGKYVELRCDPISGHTALYWYRQSLGQGPEFLIYFQGTGAADDSGLPNDRFFAVRPEGSVSTLKIQRTERGDSAVYLCASSLDRGPYNEQFFGPGTRLTVL.

The chain uses TRBV5-6 and TRBJ2-7, with 13 bases matching TRBD2. Per the germline V gene, CDR1 is SGHDT and CDR2 is YYEEEE. CDR3 length: 17 amino acids. The V and J ends lost 3 bases and 0 bases, in that order; junction bases with no gene match: 6. The CDR3 DNA reads as TGTGCCAGCAGCTGGACTAGCGGGAGTTTTACCTCCTACGAGCAGTACTTC. Translating gives CASSWTSGSFTSYEQYF.

The rearrangement uses TRBV2 and TRBJ2-7; 11 bases are shared with TRBD2. In germline, CDR1 is SNHLY, CDR2 FYNNEI. The V gene end was trimmed by 6 bases and the J gene end by 0 bases; junction bases not matched to a gene: 10. The CDR3 covers 17 residues. The CDR3 DNA sequence: TGTGCCAGCAGCCCCGGACTAGCGGGCCTGTTCTCCTACGAGCAGTACTTC. Its translation: CASSPGLAGLFSYEQYF. Together with reference TRBV2 and TRBJ2-7, the CDR3 gives the full variable domain: EPEVTQTPSHQVTQMGQEVILRCVPISNHLYFYWYRQILGQKVEFLVSFYNNEISEKSEIFDDQFSVERPDGSNFTLKIRSTKLEDSAMYFCASSPGLAGLFSYEQYFGPGTRLTVT.

The rearrangement links TRBV29-1 to TRBJ2-1; 10 bases line up with TRBD2. The CDR3 spans 15 residues. Germline V gene lookup returns CDR1 SQVTM and CDR2 ANQGSEA. With 4 bases clipped from V and 1 base from J, the junction kept 4 bases outside the gene matches. The CDR3 DNA reads as TGCAGCGTTGTTAGCGGGGGGCATTCCTACAATGAGCAGTTCTTC. It translates to CSVVSGGHSYNEQFF.

The chain is built from TRBV29-1 and TRBJ2-5; D possibly corresponds to TRBD2 (5 bases). With 3 bases removed from V and 2 bases from J, the gap between germline ends came to 10 bases. The CDR3 spans 13 residues. CDR1 and CDR2 (germline): SQVTM, ANQGSEA. DNA for the CDR3: TGCAGCGTTGACCCAGCGGTACAAGAGACCCAGTACTTC. As protein: CSVDPAVQETQYF.

This chain joins TRBV5-5 and TRBJ1-2, with 9 bases aligning to TRBD1. This CDR3 is 15 amino acids long. Germline V gene sequence: CDR1 SGHKS, CDR2 YYEKEE (reference sequence). The junction had 5 bases not matched to a gene; V was cut back by 1 base and J by 4 bases. The CDR3 nucleotides read TGTGCCAGCAGCTTGTGGGACAGGGCTACCTATGGCTACACCTTC. It yields the protein CASSLWDRATYGYTF.

The chain employs TRBV4-1 and TRBJ1-6; 10 bases map to TRBD1. The CDR3 has 15 residues. Germline V gene sequence: CDR1 MGHRA, CDR2 YSYEKL. V shed 4 bases, J shed 5 bases, and the junction held 2 bases outside the gene matches. The CDR3 spells CASSRGTGDNSPLHF. CDR3 sequence (DNA): TGCGCCAGCAGCCGGGGGACAGGGGATAATTCACCCCTCCACTTT.

The chain is built from TRBV5-4 and TRBJ2-2, with TRBD1 as a possible D gene (6 bases). V shed 4 bases and J shed 0 bases, with 13 bases lying between them. The germline CDR1 and CDR2 sequences are SGHNT and YYREEE (reference sequence). The CDR3 loop spans 16 amino acids. The CDR3 here is CASSRNRDTNTGELFF. DNA of the CDR3: TGTGCCAGCAGCCGTAACAGGGACACGAACACCGGGGAGCTGTTTTTT.

V gene TRBV28 combines with J gene TRBJ1-5; a possible D gene is TRBD1 (6 bases). CDR3 length equals 12 residues. Germline assignment: CDR1 MDHEN and CDR2 SYDVKM. The chain's CDR3 is CTAGTLNQPQHF. As DNA, the CDR3 is TGTACTGCCGGGACACTCAATCAGCCCCAGCATTTT.

This clone has only one observation. The chain has TRBV6-6 and TRBJ1-1, with no clear D. The germline V and J ends were trimmed by 7 bases and 8 bases, with 11 bases remaining between them. The CDR3 is 11 amino acids. CDR1 MNHNY and CDR2 SVGAGI come from the germline V gene (reference sequence). The CDR3 coding sequence is TGTGCCAGCACCGACGGCACGGAAGCTTTCTTT. This encodes CASTDGTEAFF.

This clone occurred a few times. The chain is built from TRBV28 and TRBJ1-1; TRBD1 aligns across 8 bases. Germline CDR1 reads MDHEN; CDR2 reads SYDVKM. Unmatched junction bases numbered 4, after V lost 1 base and J lost 0 bases. The CDR3 has 16 residues. CDR3 sequence (DNA): TGTGCCAGCAGTTTATCCAGGGGGCTTATGAACACTGAAGCTTTCTTT. It encodes CASSLSRGLMNTEAFF.

This clone has only a few counts. Compared with germline, one end of the junction differs, possibly owing to a read error. This chain links TRBV28 with TRBJ2-7, with D possibly matching TRBD2 (6 bases). Germline CDR1 MDHEN, CDR2 SYDVKM. The CDR3 is 13 amino acids. CDR3 sequence (DNA): TGTGCCAGCAGTTTGGGGCACTCTGGGGGGTTAAACTTC. Its translation is CASSLGHSGGLNF.

The chain joins TRBV29-1 to TRBJ2-7; TRBD2 agrees at 8 bases. The CDR3 loop spans 13 amino acids. The junction had 7 bases not matched to a gene; V was cut back by 5 bases and J by 4 bases. Germline V CDR1 and CDR2: SQVTM, ANQGSEA. The CDR3 DNA reads as TGCAGCGTTACGGGCGGGGGGTTGTACGAGCAGTACTTC. It encodes CSVTGGGLYEQYF.

V gene TRBV7-6 combines with J gene TRBJ1-1; no reliable D call. The CDR3 loop spans 11 amino acids. Germline lookup yields CDR1 SGHVS and CDR2 FNYEAQ. V dropped 5 bases and J dropped 8 bases, with 9 bases sitting between them. CDR3 nucleotide sequence: TGTGCCAGCAGCACCCACTTGGAAGCTTTCTTT. This translates into CASSTHLEAFF. The full variable domain, in which reference TRBV7-6 and TRBJ1-1 provide the parts outside the CDR3, is GAGVSQSPRYKVTKRGQDVALRCDPISGHVSLYWYRQALGQGPEFLTYFNYEAQQDKSGLPNDRFSAERPEGSISTLTIQRTEQRDSAMYRCASSTHLEAFFGQGTRLTVV.

The gene calls are TRBV5-1 and TRBJ2-3; TRBD2 agrees at 9 bases. J gave up 1 base and V 3 bases, and 0 bases lay outside the gene matches. The CDR3 covers 14 residues. The V gene's germline CDR1 is SGHRS and CDR2 YFSETQ. The CDR3 DNA is TGCGCCAGCAGCTGGACTAGCGGCACAGATACGCAGTATTTT. It yields the protein CASSWTSGTDTQYF.

The chain recombines TRBV2 with TRBJ2-7; D is perhaps TRBD2 (5 bases). Trimming took off 5 bases at V and 1 base at J, with 12 bases between the two ends. The CDR3 covers 14 residues. Germline assignment: CDR1 SNHLY and CDR2 FYNNEI. The CDR3 sequence: CASSPQAGSYEQYF. DNA for the CDR3: TGTGCCAGCAGTCCCCAGGCGGGTTCCTACGAGCAGTACTTC.

This clone was counted once. The rearrangement uses TRBV5-1 and TRBJ1-3; D possibly corresponds to TRBD1 (5 bases). The length of the CDR3 is 16 residues. CDR1 and CDR2 from the germline V gene are SGHRS and YFSETQ. Trimming removed 5 bases at V and 0 bases at J, with 15 bases between. The CDR3 DNA reads as TGCGCCAGCAGACGGAGCGATGACAGCTCTGGAAACACCATATATTTT. As protein: CASRRSDDSSGNTIYF.

The chain joins TRBV11-2 to TRBJ1-6, with D hard to call. From germline, CDR1 is SGHAT and CDR2 FQNNGV. Trimming shortened V by 3 bases and J by 0 bases, and 9 bases separated the two germline ends. CDR3 length: 16 residues. The CDR3 protein is CASSLLGSSYNSPLHF. The CDR3 coding sequence is TGTGCCAGCAGCTTGCTTGGGAGCTCCTATAATTCACCCCTCCACTTT.

V is TRBV30 and J is TRBJ1-1, with D unclear. The CDR3 spans 12 residues. V gave up 2 bases and J gave up 6 bases, with 10 bases separating them. CDR1 is GTSNPN and CDR2 is SVGIG in the germline V gene (reference sequence). Here the CDR3 reads CAWSRRWAEAFF. CDR3 coding DNA: TGTGCCTGGAGTCGACGGTGGGCTGAAGCTTTCTTT.